This T cell receptor beta chain was recovered during a study of blood T cell repertoires in COVID-19. At the level of the study: Acute-phase and convalescent COVID-19 samples originated in the United States, Italy and Spain.

CDR3 length: 12 residues. The germline V and J ends were trimmed by 6 bases and 5 bases, with 8 bases remaining between them. This table comes from immunoSEQ multiplex PCR, and its TCRdb copy is limited to in-frame clones, with some not included. The sample yields about 260,000 clones, 80% to 90% seen once. This sequence was found in a woman aged 40 to 49 who had recovered from COVID-19. Sequenced sample: peripheral blood. The chain is built from TRBV12-3 or TRBV12-4 and TRBJ1-5; D is possibly TRBD1 (6 bases). For the CDR3, the DNA is TGTGCCAGCAGCTGGGGGCATCAGCCCCAGCATTTT. Protein sequence: CASSWGHQPQHF.